This T cell receptor beta chain emerged from a study of T cells in Graves' hyperthyroidism and ophthalmopathy. Study summary: Peripheral blood specimens were obtained at initial diagnosis, prior to any treatment.

Study results and caveats: Blood shared most expanded thyroid clonotypes above 0.001.

Details on this clonotype: No antigen is known for it.

J gave up 7 bases and V 3 bases, and 11 bases lay outside the gene matches. Germline V gene lookup returns CDR1 SGHVS and CDR2 FNYEAQ. CDR3 length: 16 amino acids. Amplification yielded TCR beta CDR3 regions, with RNA transcripts as the source. HTBI primers were the set used in a first-round RT-PCR of the TCR CDR3. TCRdb independently ran MiXCR on the multiplex PCR reads; one entry per CDR3 protein. The table has roughly 400,000 distinct CDR3 sequences, around an eighth seen once. The clonotype was recovered from a man aged 50-60 years with Graves' ophthalmopathy. The sequencing input was blood. This chain connects TRBV7-6 to TRBJ2-2, with 7 bases aligning to TRBD2. The CDR3 DNA reads as TGTGCCAGCAGCTTGCTAGAGGGAGGGCCAAGCGGGGAGCTGTTTTTT. As protein: CASSLLEGGPSGELFF.